Presented here are 32 T cell receptor beta chains from one specimen sequenced in a study of T cells in Graves' hyperthyroidism and ophthalmopathy. Regions amplified from RNA transcripts were the TCR beta CDR3 regions. The HTBI primer set served for first-round RT-PCR of the TCR CDR3. TCRdb fed the multiplex PCR reads into MiXCR, producing one record per CDR3 protein. The sample carries hundreds of thousands of distinct CDR3 sequences, 35% to 55% recorded once. The sample taken for sequencing was peripheral blood or thyroid tissue (not recorded which). These receptors were collected from a young woman with Graves' hyperthyroidism.

V usage is TRBV20-1 and J usage is TRBJ2-7, with TRBD2 matching 11 bases. Germline values: CDR1 DFQATT, CDR2 SNEGSKA (reference sequence). The CDR3 spans 19 residues. Losses at the gene ends were 5 bases for V and 0 bases for J; bases not matched to a gene: 18. Written as DNA, the CDR3 is TGCAGTGCTCCGGGCGCGAGGGGTAGCGGGAGGGCCGACTCCTACGAGCAGTACTTC. Encoded protein: CSAPGARGSGRADSYEQYF.

The rearrangement uses TRBV29-1 and TRBJ1-2; 7 bases line up with TRBD1. Trimming at V came to 7 bases and at J to 8 bases, leaving 7 bases not matched to a gene. Germline-derived CDR1 and CDR2 are SQVTM and ANQGSEA. The CDR3 runs to 11 residues. The CDR3 DNA reads as TGCAGCGGAGGTACAGGGGCCGGCTACACCTTC. This gives the protein CSGGTGAGYTF.

The chain employs TRBV15 and TRBJ2-7; no reliable D call. V was cut by 0 bases and J by 3 bases, with 12 bases left in between. Germline assignment: CDR1 LNHNV and CDR2 YYDKDF (reference sequence). This CDR3 has 15 amino acids. CDR3 DNA sequence: TGTGCCACCAGCAGAGATACGGCCAGCAACTACGAGCAGTACTTC. Translating gives CATSRDTASNYEQYF.

This clonotype was picked up many times. CDR3 amino acids: CAISDVGNYGYTF. The CDR3 coding sequence is TGTGCCATCAGTGACGTGGGGAACTATGGCTACACCTTC. The V call is TRBV10-3, the J call TRBJ1-2; the D is unclear. The CDR3 has 13 residues. V shed 3 bases and J shed 2 bases, with 7 bases lying between them. Germline V gene data show CDR1 as ENHRY and CDR2 as SYGVKD.

In its sample, this clonotype was seen a few times. Mismatch with germline at one junction end may stem from a read error. This chain connects TRBV7-2 to TRBJ1-2; D is undetermined. The CDR3 consists of 14 residues. Per the germline V gene, CDR1 is SGHTA and CDR2 is FQGNSA. The CDR3 nucleotides are TGCGCCAGCAGCGCCATCAGGTTGGACTATGGCTACACCTTC. It yields the protein CASSAIRLDYGYTF.

Here the CDR3 reads CATSSDSSSGRQYF. CDR3 nucleotide sequence: TGTGCCACCAGCAGTGACTCGTCTAGCGGGAGGCAGTACTTC. The V call is TRBV15, the J call TRBJ2-7, with TRBD2 identical over 10 bases. Germline lookup yields CDR1 LNHNV and CDR2 YYDKDF (reference sequence). The CDR3 consists of 14 residues. The V gene end was trimmed by 3 bases and the J gene end by 9 bases; junction bases not matched to a gene: 8.

The table lists this clonotype with many counts. The gene calls are TRBV29-1 and TRBJ1-1; D gene uncertain. V lost 1 base, J lost 4 bases, and 10 bases lay in between. Germline CDR1 and CDR2: SQVTM and ANQGSEA. The CDR3 contains 13 residues. This chain's CDR3 is CSVEAVRGTEAFF. The CDR3 region has the DNA TGCAGCGTTGAAGCGGTTCGCGGCACTGAAGCTTTCTTT.

As for this clonotype: The junction departs from the called germline gene at one end, perhaps through a read error. The chain carries TRBV7-9 and TRBJ1-3; weak D call: TRBD1 (6 bases). This CDR3 has 15 residues. Germline assignment: CDR1 SEHNR and CDR2 FQNEAQ (reference sequence). CDR3 nucleotides: TGCGCCAGCAGCTCCGACAGGAACTCTAGAAACACCATATATTTT. Protein: CASSSDRNSRNTIYF.

This clonotype was counted a few times. The chain recombines TRBV15 with TRBJ2-6; D call uncertain. In germline, CDR1 is LNHNV, CDR2 YYDKDF (reference sequence). Trimming left V 1 base short and J 3 bases short, with 10 bases between. The CDR3 extends over 16 amino acids. The CDR3 bases are TGTGCCACCAGCAGAGTTGGCGGCTATGGGGCCAACGTCCTGACTTTC. Amino acid sequence: CATSRVGGYGANVLTF.

The chain carries TRBV20-1 and TRBJ2-3; D possibly corresponds to TRBD2 (6 bases). Per the germline V gene, CDR1 is DFQATT and CDR2 is SNEGSKA (reference sequence). This CDR3 has 15 amino acids. V was trimmed by 3 bases and J by 1 base, leaving 14 bases between them. The CDR3 spells CSASLGSSGTDTQYF. CDR3 in DNA: TGCAGTGCTAGCCTCGGGAGTTCAGGCACAGATACGCAGTATTTT.

The rearrangement uses TRBV7-2 and TRBJ1-1, with TRBD1 matching 8 bases. Trimming took 5 bases from V and 8 from J; bases not matched to a gene: 19. The CDR3 sequence is 17 residues long. The germline V gene encodes CDR1 SGHTA and CDR2 FQGNSA. CDR3 region: CASSPTWRLQGAREAFF. CDR3 DNA: TGTGCCAGCAGCCCGACGTGGAGGCTTCAGGGGGCCAGGGAAGCTTTCTTT.

This clonotype was counted a few times. This chain links TRBV7-3 with TRBJ1-5; the D gene is possibly TRBD1 (5 bases). The CDR3 loop spans 13 amino acids. Germline CDR1 is SGHTA and CDR2 is FQGTGA. The germline V and J ends were trimmed by 8 bases and 6 bases, with 14 bases remaining between them. The CDR3 loop reads CASSLGASQPQHF. In DNA, the CDR3 is TGTGCCAGCTCACTTGGGGCTTCTCAGCCCCAGCATTTT.

The chain combines TRBV29-1 with TRBJ1-2, with TRBD1 matching over 8 bases. The CDR3 runs 13 residues. With V trimmed by 7 bases and J by 2 bases, 6 bases remained unmatched. Germline lookup yields CDR1 SQVTM and CDR2 ANQGSEA. The CDR3, as DNA: TGCAGCGCGGAGACAGGGGCAAACTATGGCTACACCTTC. It specifies CSAETGANYGYTF. Full variable domain (outside the CDR3, taken from reference TRBV29-1 and TRBJ1-2): SAVISQKPSRDICQRGTSLTIQCQVDSQVTMMFWYRQQPGQSLTLIATANQGSEATYESGFVIDKFPISRPNLTFSTLTVSNMSPEDSSIYLCSAETGANYGYTFGSGTRLTVV.

This clonotype was counted between two and nine times. The chain combines TRBV7-9 with TRBJ2-7, with 8 positions matching TRBD2. Per germline, CDR1 SEHNR and CDR2 FQNEAQ (reference sequence). The CDR3 is made up of 14 amino acids. The junction had 7 bases not matched to a gene; V was cut back by 5 bases and J by 4 bases. The CDR3 reads CASSPISGIYEQYF. In DNA form, the CDR3 reads TGTGCCAGCAGCCCTATTAGCGGGATTTACGAGCAGTACTTC.

The chain is built from TRBV19 and TRBJ2-3; D possibly corresponds to TRBD1 (5 bases). The CDR3 sequence is 15 residues long. Germline CDR1 LNHDA, CDR2 SQIVND (reference sequence). V was clipped by 7 bases and J by 3 bases, with 17 bases between them. CDR3 in amino acids: CASTRQRSTTDTQYF. CDR3 nucleotides: TGTGCCAGTACGAGACAGCGATCAACAACAGATACGCAGTATTTT.

The chain recombines TRBV7-3 with TRBJ1-3, with D unclear. The CDR3 contains 13 residues. V lost 3 bases and J 4 bases, leaving 7 bases between the germline ends. Germline V gives CDR1 SGHTA, CDR2 FQGTGA. CDR3 in amino acids: CASSFGRGNTIYF. The CDR3 coding sequence is TGTGCCAGCAGCTTCGGCAGGGGAAACACCATATATTTT.

V and J are TRBV11-3 and TRBJ1-1, with TRBD1 as a possible D gene (6 bases). Between the trimmed V and J ends, which lost 5 bases and 1 base, there was a span of 11 bases. Germline CDR1 is SGHNT and CDR2 is YENEEA. This CDR3 is built from 14 residues. CDR3 bases: TGTGCCAGCAGCCATACAGGGAGGAACACTGAAGCTTTCTTT. Translation: CASSHTGRNTEAFF.

Regarding this clonotype: At one of its ends the junction is not consistent with the germline gene, which may arise from a read error. The chain uses TRBV4-2 and TRBJ2-7; tentatively, D is TRBD2 (7 bases). Germline V gene lookup returns CDR1 LGHNA and CDR2 YNFKEQ. This CDR3 has 15 amino acids. CDR3 in DNA: TGTGTCAGCAGCCAAGGGGGGCTAGCGGCCGACGAGCAGTACTTC. It specifies CVSSQGGLAADEQYF.

This clonotype was counted at least ten times. The V and J genes are TRBV7-9 and TRBJ2-7; no reliable D call. This CDR3 is built from 14 residues. V was cut by 1 base and J by 0 bases, with 7 bases left in between. Germline CDR1 is SEHNR and CDR2 is FQNEAQ (reference sequence). Here the CDR3 reads CASSLGGASYEQYF. Written as DNA, the CDR3 is TGTGCCAGCAGCTTAGGAGGAGCCTCCTACGAGCAGTACTTC.

The V and J genes are TRBV29-1 and TRBJ1-1; 7 nucleotides align to TRBD1. Trimming cost V 6 bases and J 3 bases; bases outside gene matches: 13. The CDR3 spans 15 residues. Germline CDR1 SQVTM, CDR2 ANQGSEA. This chain's CDR3 is CSVLPGQKRDTEAFF. The CDR3 bases are TGCAGCGTACTCCCGGGACAGAAAAGGGACACTGAAGCTTTCTTT.

This clonotype was recorded many times. This chain connects TRBV7-3 to TRBJ2-5, with TRBD2 identical over 8 bases. The germline gives CDR1 SGHTA, CDR2 FQGTGA. This CDR3 contains 14 residues. Unmatched junction bases numbered 6, after V lost 5 bases and J lost 4 bases. CDR3: CASSPSGRRETQYF. As DNA, the CDR3 is TGTGCCAGCAGCCCGAGCGGGAGAAGAGAGACCCAGTACTTC.

On this clonotype itself: Sequence at one end of the junction differs from germline and may be a read error. V gene TRBV24-1 combines with J gene TRBJ1-1; 10 bases agree with TRBD1. The germline gives CDR1 KGHDR, CDR2 SFDVKD. CDR3 size: 15 residues. The DNA for the CDR3 is TGTGCCGCCAGCCAAGGCCGGGACAGGGGTAGTAAAGCTTTCTTT. Translating gives CAASQGRDRGSKAFF.

About this clonotype: It may be a read error: a sequence one base away is much more abundant. The genes are TRBV25-1 and TRBJ1-6, with TRBD1 matching over 11 bases. Germline-derived CDR1 and CDR2 are MGHDK and SYGVNS. The CDR3 runs 15 residues. Germline trimming cut 6 bases from V and 10 bases from J; bases unmatched to any gene: 8. CDR3 sequence reads: CASSQEGQGGSPLHF. The CDR3 DNA follows: TGTGCCAGCAGCCAAGAGGGACAGGGGGGATCACCCCTCCACTTT.

V is TRBV7-9 and J is TRBJ2-7; a weak D match, TRBD1 (5 bases). V was shortened by 5 bases and J by 4 bases, with 12 bases between the two germline ends. Germline V gives CDR1 SEHNR, CDR2 FQNEAQ (reference sequence). The CDR3 is 13 amino acids. DNA for the CDR3: TGTGCCAGCAGCGGCCGACAGAATTACGAGCAGTACTTC. Protein sequence: CASSGRQNYEQYF. The entire variable domain, with the rest obtained from reference TRBV7-9 and TRBJ2-7, is as follows: DTGVSQNPRHKITKRGQNVTFRCDPISEHNRLYWYRQTLGQGPEFLTYFQNEAQLEKSRLLSDRFSAERPKGSFSTLEIQRTEQGDSAMYLCASSGRQNYEQYFGPGTRLTVT.

V is TRBV19 and J is TRBJ1-3; D uncertain. Germline-derived CDR1 and CDR2 are LNHDA and SQIVND (reference sequence). Trimming took 5 bases from V and 1 from J, leaving 15 bases between them. The CDR3 contains 16 residues. CDR3 amino acids: CASSPSRQRSGNTIYF. As DNA, the CDR3 is TGTGCCAGTAGTCCCTCCAGGCAGAGATCTGGAAACACCATATATTTT.

This clonotype was detected only once. The CDR3 does not end in the conserved phenylalanine or tryptophan, so this is likely a read error. The V call is TRBV10-3, the J call TRBJ2-7; D not resolved. Germline V gene lookup returns CDR1 ENHRY and CDR2 SYGVKD. This CDR3 has 13 residues. The V gene lost 6 bases and the J gene lost 0 bases, with 9 bases spanning the gap. Written as DNA, the CDR3 is TGTGCCATCAGCTCGGAGATCTCCTACGAGCAGTACCTC. Its protein is CAISSEISYEQYL.

This clonotype appeared a single time. It is likely a read error, because the conserved phenylalanine at the end of the CDR3 is missing. The chain employs TRBV7-9 and TRBJ1-1; D remains unclear. The tail of the sequence fits TRBJ1-5 better, so the J call may be wrong. Germline CDR1 and CDR2: SEHNR and FQNEAQ (reference sequence). The CDR3 consists of 8 residues. The CDR3 spells CASSPQHA. CDR3 DNA: TGTGCCAGCAGCCCCCAGCATGCG.

The J gene is TRBJ1-1, the V gene TRBV25-1; 7 bases are a match to TRBD1. With V trimmed by 6 bases and J by 4 bases, 8 bases remained unmatched. The CDR3 is made up of 14 amino acids. CDR1 and CDR2 from the germline V gene are MGHDK and SYGVNS. CDR3 sequence: CASSLTGVITEAFF. DNA for the CDR3: TGTGCCAGCAGCCTTACAGGGGTTATCACTGAAGCTTTCTTT.

V and J are TRBV9 and TRBJ2-5; possibly TRBD1 for D (5 bases). The germline V gene has CDR1 SGDLS and CDR2 YYNGEE. This CDR3 has 14 amino acids. Trimming removed 0 bases from V and 2 bases from J, with 8 bases in between. The CDR3 bases are TGTGCCAGCAGCGTAGATTCAGGGCAAGAGACCCAGTACTTC. Translation gives CASSVDSGQETQYF.

This clonotype was counted at least ten times. This chain uses TRBV2 with TRBJ1-2; D is possibly TRBD1 (6 bases). The CDR3 is 14 amino acids. The germline CDR1 and CDR2 sequences are SNHLY and FYNNEI. With 7 bases removed from V and 2 bases from J, the gap between germline ends came to 14 bases. This chain's CDR3 is CASKLQGNNYGYTF. The CDR3 DNA is TGTGCCAGCAAGCTACAGGGAAACAACTATGGCTACACCTTC.

This clonotype has a handful of counts. The rearrangement joins TRBV20-1 to TRBJ1-2; TRBD1 agrees at 10 bases. Germline V gene lookup returns CDR1 DFQATT and CDR2 SNEGSKA (reference sequence). The CDR3 runs 17 residues. The ends lost 4 bases at V and 6 bases at J; junction bases unmatched: 17. The CDR3 sequence is CSAIILGTGAAVHGYTF. The DNA of the CDR3 is TGCAGTGCTATCATCCTCGGGACAGGGGCCGCTGTCCATGGCTACACCTTC.

The chain uses TRBV25-1 and TRBJ2-1; no clear D gene. Germline V gene sequence: CDR1 MGHDK, CDR2 SYGVNS. The V end was cut by 6 bases, the J end by 5 bases, with 14 bases between. The CDR3 runs 14 residues. In DNA, the CDR3 is TGTGCCAGCAGCCCGATCGGGCGAAACAATGAGCAGTTCTTC. It translates to CASSPIGRNNEQFF.